This TCR beta chain was sequenced for a study of CD8+ T cells in alopecia areata (dated by TCRdb to the late 2010s). Concerning the study at large: Skin from C3H/HeJ donors with spontaneous alopecia (6-12 months old) was grafted onto female C3H/HeJ recipients that were roughly 7-10 weeks old. RNA was extracted with the PAXgene miRNA kit for fixed scalp, the miRNeasy kit for PBMCs, and the RNeasy kit for mouse skin. TCRbeta CDR3 regions were amplified by immunoSEQ multiplex PCR using 35 Vbeta forward and 13 Jbeta reverse primers. Scalp clonality was compared among normal scalp (n=4), patchy alopecia areata scalp (n=8), and alopecia totalis/universalis scalp (n=8). The study used high-throughput TCRbeta sequencing to examine T cell clonal expansion in alopecia areata, in both the C3H/HeJ mouse model and human patients. On the human side, TCRbeta sequencing was run on scalp tissue and on sorted CD4+ and CD8+ peripheral blood T cells from healthy controls and from alopecia areata patients with either patchy or totalis/universalis disease. The paper's findings and limits, for the study overall: Lesional scalp, especially in alopecia totalis/universalis, showed higher clonality and more expanded CD8+ clones than normal scalp, suggesting antigenic drive. TCR sequences shared between patients were less clear than in mice, possibly partly because of HLA diversity in the patient population. Scalp TCR repertoire analysis is complicated because resident alphabeta T cells in normal human skin are also sequenced, whereas mouse skin is dominated by gammadelta T cells.

Reading from cysteine to phenylalanine, the CDR3 counts 11 amino acids. Sequencing covers 21 bases of the CDR3, shown here with the frame starting at base 1. CDR1 and CDR2 are drawn from the germline V gene: NSHNY, SYGAGN. The library was produced with the immunoSEQ multiplex PCR assay. RNA was extracted from all samples and reverse transcribed into cDNA, which served as template for TCR sequencing. First-strand cDNA was synthesized with SuperScript III using a 2:1 mix of oligo-dT and random hexamers. A synthetic immune receptor repertoire was used to assess amplification bias, and residual bias was removed computationally. Sequencing of the libraries was done on Illumina HiSeq using 60 bp reads that spanned the CDR3 and were read from J toward V. Concerning the study's data processing: After raw reads were preprocessed to remove errors, the CDR3 was defined following IMGT conventions as running from the conserved cysteine to phenylalanine. Clonality was calculated as 1 minus Shannon entropy normalized by log2 of the number of productive unique TCRs. CD4 or CD8 identity of scalp clones was inferred by cross-referencing scalp TCRbeta sequences with sorted blood CD4 and CD8 repertoires. The clones in this table, taken by TCRdb from immuneACCESS, are in-frame only. Not every clone is retained; where verified, under half of the shortfall comes from an unresolved V gene, and the cause of the rest is unknown. V, J and clone size are taken as reported in that table, and D and trimming were inferred from the DNA itself. The table notes about 9,000 clones here, none of them singletons. The ten largest clones represent roughly a fifth of the sample.

Pooled mouse cutaneous lymph node cells were stained for CD4, CD8alpha, NKG2D, NKG2ACE and other markers and were then sorted on a BD Influx. This clone has ten or more counts. It has no known antigen specificity. For this mouse receptor, gene names and germline sequences are murine. The read ends 4 residues before the CDR3 terminus; that terminus is restored from the germline J gene. The clonotype originates from a C3H/HeJ mouse with alopecia areata. Mice of this strain bear MHC haplotype H2-k. The sample was CD8+ T cells sorted from a lymph node. The chain is assembled from TRBV13-1 and TRBJ2-5; 8 bases in the junction line up with TRBD2. The CDR3 protein: CASWGGDTQYF. The CDR3 DNA, read in part, is TGTGCCAGCTGGGGGGGAGAC.